The 21 T cell receptor beta chains presented below share a single source sample, sequenced in a study of OX40 agonist ivuxolimab in advanced cancers. Library prep was done by the immunoSEQ multiplex PCR assay. TCRdb mirrors the immuneACCESS table, restricted to in-frame sequences. Some clones are absent from its copies; in checked studies, under half trace to an unresolved V gene, and the reason for the others is unknown. The sample profile shows approximately 70,000 clones; 80% to 95% of them were found once. In total, the top ten clones hold around 1% of the sample. The sample was CD4+ or CD8+ T cells sorted from blood, taken in a trial of the OX40 agonist ivuxolimab. These receptor sequences come from an adult with an advanced solid tumor such as melanoma, head and neck, liver or kidney cancer.

The rearrangement uses TRBV2 and TRBJ2-7; D is unresolved. This CDR3 has 11 amino acids. V was trimmed by 4 bases and J by 5 bases, leaving 6 bases between them. CDR1 is SNHLY, CDR2 FYNNEI, per germline. The CDR3 sequence: CASSAANEQYF. The CDR3, as DNA: TGTGCCAGCAGTGCGGCCAACGAGCAGTACTTC.

This chain connects TRBV15 to TRBJ1-2, with TRBD1 matching over 12 bases. The trim removed 1 base at V and 8 bases at J, leaving 2 bases unmatched. The CDR3 consists of 14 residues. The germline CDR1 and CDR2 sequences are LNHNV and YYDKDF (reference sequence). CDR3 protein: CATSRGDRGPGYTF. DNA for the CDR3: TGTGCCACCAGCAGAGGGGACAGGGGGCCCGGCTACACCTTC.

The V call is TRBV30, the J call TRBJ1-2, with 11 bases lining up with TRBD1. The CDR3 is made up of 12 amino acids. CDR1 and CDR2 (germline): GTSNPN, SVGIG (reference sequence). CDR3: CARDRGDYGYTF. As DNA, the CDR3 is TGTGCGCGGGACAGGGGGGACTATGGCTACACCTTC.

The gene calls are TRBV13 and TRBJ1-1, with TRBD1 matching 7 bases. Germline V gene lookup returns CDR1 PRHDT and CDR2 FYEKMQ (reference sequence). Trimming removed 2 bases from V and 1 base from J; junction bases left unmatched: 7. This CDR3 region has 16 residues. The CDR3, as DNA: TGTGCCAGCAGCTTACGTAGGGGGCGAAGGAACACTGAAGCTTTCTTT. Translating gives CASSLRRGRRNTEAFF.

DNA for the CDR3: TGCGCCAGCAGCTTGGGGGGACAGGGATACAATGAGCAGTTCTTC. It is translated as CASSLGGQGYNEQFF. This chain links TRBV5-1 with TRBJ2-1; TRBD1 aligns across 9 bases. V lost 0 bases, J lost 4 bases, and 2 bases stayed unmatched. This CDR3 contains 15 residues. Germline CDR1 and CDR2: SGHRS and YFSETQ.

The gene calls are TRBV6-1 and TRBJ2-2; the D is unclear. V was shortened by 5 bases and J by 1 base, with 11 bases between the two germline ends. Germline-derived CDR1 and CDR2 are MNHNS and SASEGT. The CDR3 loop spans 15 amino acids. The chain's CDR3 is CASSSGRQNTGELFF. Written as DNA, the CDR3 is TGTGCCAGCAGTTCCGGACGGCAGAACACCGGGGAGCTGTTTTTT.

The J gene is TRBJ1-6, the V gene TRBV14; 9 bases fit TRBD1. Trimming took 3 bases from V and 4 from J; bases not matched to a gene: 7. The germline CDR1 and CDR2 sequences are SGHDN and FVKESK. The CDR3 has 17 residues. CDR3 residues: CASSHNGQGFYNSPLHF. The DNA for the CDR3 is TGTGCCAGCAGCCATAATGGACAGGGGTTTTATAATTCACCCCTCCACTTT.

The V and J genes are TRBV12-1 and TRBJ2-2; the table assigns TRBD1, which was not confirmed against the DNA. TRBV12-1 is assigned pseudogene status. CDR3 length equals 15 residues. In DNA, the CDR3 is TGTGCCAGCAGCTACAGGGGTTCGAACACCGGGGAGCTGTTTTTT. Its translation is CASSYRGSNTGELFF.

The rearrangement links TRBV7-2 to TRBJ2-5, with 11 bases aligning to TRBD1. Trimming cost V 2 bases and J 5 bases; bases outside gene matches: 7. CDR1 SGHTA and CDR2 FQGNSA come from the germline V gene. The CDR3 spans 16 residues. The CDR3 loop reads CASSLSGQGAWETQYF. In nucleotides, the CDR3 is TGTGCCAGCAGCTTATCAGGACAGGGGGCGTGGGAGACCCAGTACTTC.

DNA of the CDR3: TGTGCCAGCAGTTCCGGGACCCAGAGGGACACTGAAGCTTTCTTT. Its translation is CASSSGTQRDTEAFF. The V gene is TRBV5-4, the J gene TRBJ1-1, with a tentative D call TRBD1 (5 bases). Germline lookup yields CDR1 SGHNT and CDR2 YYREEE (reference sequence). The CDR3 is 15 residues long. The germline V and J ends were trimmed by 5 bases and 3 bases, with 17 bases remaining between them.

The rearrangement joins TRBV7-2 to TRBJ1-2, with D perhaps TRBD1 (6 bases). The length of the CDR3 is 16 residues. Germline lookup yields CDR1 SGHTA and CDR2 FQGNSA. V was cut by 4 bases and J by 4 bases, with 19 bases left in between. The CDR3 is CASSSDLGKGGYGYTF. Written as DNA, the CDR3 is TGTGCCAGCAGCTCGGACCTCGGGAAGGGGGGCTATGGCTACACCTTC. Full variable domain (rest looked up from reference TRBV7-2 and TRBJ1-2): GAGVSQSPSNKVTEKGKDVELRCDPISGHTALYWYRQSLGQGLEFLIYFQGNSAPDKSGLPSDRFSAERTGGSVSTLTIQRTQQEDSAVYLCASSSDLGKGGYGYTFGSGTRLTVV.

The chain has TRBV7-2 and TRBJ1-2, with 7 bases that match TRBD1. Germline trimming cut 2 bases from V and 8 bases from J; bases unmatched to any gene: 8. The CDR3 is 14 residues long. Germline lookup yields CDR1 SGHTA and CDR2 FQGNSA. The CDR3 spells CASSLLKTGRGYTF. CDR3 sequence (DNA): TGTGCCAGCAGCTTACTTAAGACAGGGCGCGGCTACACCTTC.

V gene TRBV5-1 combines with J gene TRBJ2-5; D is perhaps TRBD2 (6 bases). Looked up from germline, CDR1 is SGHRS and CDR2 is YFSETQ. V gave up 6 bases and J gave up 5 bases, with 11 bases separating them. The CDR3 has 12 residues. CDR3: CASNSGSETQYF. DNA for the CDR3: TGCGCCAGCAACTCCGGGAGCGAGACCCAGTACTTC.

V and J are TRBV5-4 and TRBJ2-3; D unclear. Trimming pared 2 bases from V and 2 bases from J, leaving 15 bases between. In germline, CDR1 is SGHNT, CDR2 YYREEE (reference sequence). CDR3 size: 16 residues. The CDR3 sequence is CASSLPGLGATDTQYF. The CDR3 nucleotides are TGTGCCAGCAGCTTACCCGGCCTGGGCGCCACAGATACGCAGTATTTT.

V gene TRBV7-6 combines with J gene TRBJ2-1, with 7 positions matching TRBD2. V lost 5 bases and J lost 0; bases outside the gene matches: 10. CDR3 length: 17 amino acids. The V gene's germline CDR1 is SGHVS and CDR2 FNYEAQ. The CDR3 bases are TGTGCCAGCAGCCCAGGGCGGGGGAGCCCCTCCTACAATGAGCAGTTCTTC. Protein sequence: CASSPGRGSPSYNEQFF.

The gene calls are TRBV5-1 and TRBJ1-2; no clear D. V was cut by 1 base and J by 6 bases, with 13 bases left in between. Per the germline V gene, CDR1 is SGHRS and CDR2 is YFSETQ. The CDR3 is 14 amino acids. CDR3 nucleotides: TGCGCCAGCAGCTTGTCGGAAATTGGGAATGGCTACACCTTC. Protein: CASSLSEIGNGYTF.

The rearrangement uses TRBV6-5 and TRBJ2-5, with D maybe TRBD1 (6 bases). There are 14 residues in the CDR3. V dropped 6 bases and J dropped 6 bases, with 17 bases sitting between them. Germline V CDR1 and CDR2: MNHEY, SVGAGI. This CDR3 reads CASRRDTASKTQYF. The CDR3 DNA reads TGTGCCAGCAGAAGGGACACCGCTTCGAAGACCCAGTACTTC.

V usage is TRBV18 and J usage is TRBJ2-1, with TRBD1 as a possible D gene (5 bases). The CDR3 consists of 16 residues. The V gene's germline CDR1 is KGHSH and CDR2 LQKENI. Trimming removed 3 bases at V and 0 bases at J, with 12 bases between. CDR3 sequence reads: CASSPGPEVSYNEQFF. As DNA, the CDR3 is TGTGCCAGCTCACCGGGGCCAGAAGTCTCCTACAATGAGCAGTTCTTC.

The chain uses TRBV6-6 and TRBJ1-3; the D is unclear. Germline-derived CDR1 and CDR2 are MNHNY and SVGAGI (reference sequence). V lost 1 base to trimming and J lost 0 bases, with 7 bases between them. The CDR3 has 15 residues. CDR3: CASSYYPGSGNTIYF. CDR3 bases: TGTGCCAGCAGTTACTACCCAGGCTCTGGAAACACCATATATTTT.

This clone has more than one count but fewer than ten. The chain couples TRBV20-1 to TRBJ1-2; D gene unclear. The CDR3 is 11 residues long. Germline CDR1 and CDR2: DFQATT and SNEGSKA (reference sequence). The V gene lost 6 bases and the J gene lost 2 bases, with 7 bases spanning the gap. DNA of the CDR3: TGCAGTGCCATTTTAAACTATGGCTACACCTTC. Protein: CSAILNYGYTF.

The chain couples TRBV5-1 to TRBJ1-1; possibly TRBD1 for D (5 bases). Germline V gene sequence: CDR1 SGHRS, CDR2 YFSETQ. The V end was cut by 1 base, the J end by 1 base, with 8 bases between. The CDR3 loop spans 14 amino acids. In DNA, the CDR3 is TGCGCCAGCAGCTTGACAGGTTCGAACACTGAAGCTTTCTTT. Encoded protein: CASSLTGSNTEAFF.